This T cell receptor beta chain emerged from a study of blood T cell repertoires in COVID-19. Study overall: Researchers got acute and convalescent COVID-19 samples from the United States, Italy and Spain.

Living in 24 US areas, the participants were between roughly 18 and 90 years of age. Produced via immunoSEQ multiplex PCR; TCRdb's table is partial and in-frame only. Seen here are about 200,000 clones, 75% to 90% observed once, and the top ten hold around 2.1%. Germline CDR1 is MNHEY and CDR2 is SVGEGT. This CDR3 region has 15 residues. The J segment lost 5 bases and the V segment lost 10 bases, leaving 9 bases of the junction unmatched. V is TRBV6-2 or TRBV6-3 and J is TRBJ2-2, with 11 positions matching TRBD2. The sample comprised PBMCs or T cells enriched from blood (not recorded which). The sequence derives from a woman between 25 and 40 years old who had recovered from COVID-19. DNA of the CDR3: TGTGCCACCAACCCTAGCGGGAGGAGAACCGGGGAGCTGTTTTTT. This translates into CATNPSGRRTGELFF.